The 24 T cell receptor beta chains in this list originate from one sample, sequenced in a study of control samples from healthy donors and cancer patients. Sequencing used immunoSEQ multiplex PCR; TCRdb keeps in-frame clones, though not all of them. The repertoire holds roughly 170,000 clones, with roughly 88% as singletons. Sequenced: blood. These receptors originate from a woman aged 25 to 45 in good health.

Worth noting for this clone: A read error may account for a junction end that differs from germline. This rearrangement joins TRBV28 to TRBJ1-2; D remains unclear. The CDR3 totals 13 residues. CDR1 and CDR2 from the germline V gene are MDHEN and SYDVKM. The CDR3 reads CASSPYQRHHERF. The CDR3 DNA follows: TGTGCCAGCAGTCCCTACCAAAGACACCACGAACGCTTC.

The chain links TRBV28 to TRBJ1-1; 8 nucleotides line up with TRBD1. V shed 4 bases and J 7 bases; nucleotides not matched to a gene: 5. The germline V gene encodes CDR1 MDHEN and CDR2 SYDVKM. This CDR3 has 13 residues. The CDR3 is CASSSGGGIEAFF. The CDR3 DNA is TGTGCCAGCAGTTCAGGGGGCGGAATTGAAGCTTTCTTT.

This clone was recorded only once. In nucleotides, the CDR3 is TGTGCCAGCAGCCGTTTACCCACTCGGGACAGGGTCGACGAGCAGTACTTC. It codes for CASSRLPTRDRVDEQYF. The chain joins TRBV5-6 to TRBJ2-7; 9 nucleotides align to TRBD1. J lost 5 bases, V lost 4 bases, and 16 bases had no gene match. The CDR3 length is 17 residues. CDR1 and CDR2 from the germline V gene are SGHDT and YYEEEE.

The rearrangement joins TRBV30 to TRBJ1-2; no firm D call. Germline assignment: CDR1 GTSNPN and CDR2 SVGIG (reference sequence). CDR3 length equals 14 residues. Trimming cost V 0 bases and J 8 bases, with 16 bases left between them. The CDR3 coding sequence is TGTGCCTGGAGTGTACCTGAAAGGGTGGGCGGCTACACCTTC. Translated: CAWSVPERVGGYTF.

DNA for the CDR3: TGTGCCAGCAGCTTGGGGGGCGGGAGAGAGACCCAGTACTTC. This sequence encodes CASSLGGGRETQYF. The chain has TRBV5-4 and TRBJ2-5; 7 positions agree with TRBD2. V gave up 0 bases and J gave up 4 bases; unmatched junction bases: 3. CDR1 and CDR2 (germline): SGHNT, YYREEE (reference sequence). This CDR3 has 14 residues.

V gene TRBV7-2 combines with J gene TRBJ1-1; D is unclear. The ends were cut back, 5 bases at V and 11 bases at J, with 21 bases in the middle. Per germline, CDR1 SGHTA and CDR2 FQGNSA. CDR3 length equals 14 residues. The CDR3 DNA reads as TGTGCCAGCAGCCGCGGGGTCAGCGGGATGTTGGCTTTCTTT. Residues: CASSRGVSGMLAFF.

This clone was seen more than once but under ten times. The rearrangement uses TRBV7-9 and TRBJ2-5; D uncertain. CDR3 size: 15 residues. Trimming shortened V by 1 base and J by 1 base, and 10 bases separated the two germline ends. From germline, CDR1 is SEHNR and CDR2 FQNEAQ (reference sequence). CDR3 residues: CASSLGWDIQETQYF. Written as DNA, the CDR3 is TGTGCCAGCAGCTTAGGATGGGATATCCAAGAGACCCAGTACTTC.

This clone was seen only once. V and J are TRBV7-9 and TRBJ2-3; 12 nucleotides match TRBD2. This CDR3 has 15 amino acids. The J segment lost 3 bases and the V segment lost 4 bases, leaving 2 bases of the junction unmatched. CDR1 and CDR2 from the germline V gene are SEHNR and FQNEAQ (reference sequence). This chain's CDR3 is CASSSTSGRTDTQYF. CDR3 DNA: TGTGCCAGCAGCTCGACTAGCGGGAGAACAGATACGCAGTATTTT.

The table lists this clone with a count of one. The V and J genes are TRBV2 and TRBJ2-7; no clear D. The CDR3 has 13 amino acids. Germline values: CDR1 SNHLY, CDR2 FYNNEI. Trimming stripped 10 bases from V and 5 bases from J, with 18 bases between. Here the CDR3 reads CATSVSRANEQYV. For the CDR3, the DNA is TGTGCCACCTCCGTCTCCCGGGCCAACGAGCAGTACGTC.

The CDR3 is CASSPSNARTNTGELFF. Here the CDR3 DNA reads TGTGCCAGTAGTCCCTCGAACGCCAGGACCAACACCGGGGAGCTGTTTTTT. The chain is built from TRBV19 and TRBJ2-2; no reliable D call. In germline, CDR1 is LNHDA, CDR2 SQIVND (reference sequence). V dropped 5 bases and J dropped 2 bases, with 18 bases sitting between them. The length of the CDR3 is 17 residues.

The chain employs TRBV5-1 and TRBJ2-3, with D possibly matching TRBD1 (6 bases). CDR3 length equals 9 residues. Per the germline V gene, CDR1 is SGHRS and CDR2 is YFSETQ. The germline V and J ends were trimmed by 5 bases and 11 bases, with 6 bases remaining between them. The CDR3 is CASRGGQYF. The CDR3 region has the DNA TGCGCCAGCAGAGGGGGGCAGTATTTT.

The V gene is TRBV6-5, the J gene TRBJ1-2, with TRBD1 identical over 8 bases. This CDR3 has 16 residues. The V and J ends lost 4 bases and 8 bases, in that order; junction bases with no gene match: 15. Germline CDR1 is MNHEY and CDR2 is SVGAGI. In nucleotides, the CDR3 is TGTGCCAGCAGTTCCCGGGACAGGTTGGCTTCACGGGGCTACACCTTC. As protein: CASSSRDRLASRGYTF.

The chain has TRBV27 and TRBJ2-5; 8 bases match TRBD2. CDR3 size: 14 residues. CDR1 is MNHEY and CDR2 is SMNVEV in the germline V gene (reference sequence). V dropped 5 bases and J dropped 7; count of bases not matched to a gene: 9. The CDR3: CASSPSGGRRTQYF. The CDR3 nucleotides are TGTGCCAGCAGTCCCAGCGGGGGCCGGCGGACCCAGTACTTC.

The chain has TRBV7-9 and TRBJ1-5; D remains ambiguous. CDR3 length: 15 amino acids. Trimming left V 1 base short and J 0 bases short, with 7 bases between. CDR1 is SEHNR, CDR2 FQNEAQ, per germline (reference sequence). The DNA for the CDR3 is TGTGCCAGCAGCTTAGGGGCAGATAGCAATCAGCCCCAGCATTTT. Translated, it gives CASSLGADSNQPQHF.

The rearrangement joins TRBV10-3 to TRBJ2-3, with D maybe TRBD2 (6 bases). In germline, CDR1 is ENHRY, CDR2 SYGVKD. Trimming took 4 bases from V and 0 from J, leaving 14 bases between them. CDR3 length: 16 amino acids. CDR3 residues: CAISGGGRKSTDTQYF. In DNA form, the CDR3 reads TGTGCCATCAGTGGGGGAGGACGGAAAAGCACAGATACGCAGTATTTT.

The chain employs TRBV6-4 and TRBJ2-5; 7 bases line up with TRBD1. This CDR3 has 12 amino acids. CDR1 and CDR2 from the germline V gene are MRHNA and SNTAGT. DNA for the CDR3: TGTGTATTGGGAAGGGGGCGAGAGACCCAGTACTTC. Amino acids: CVLGRGRETQYF.

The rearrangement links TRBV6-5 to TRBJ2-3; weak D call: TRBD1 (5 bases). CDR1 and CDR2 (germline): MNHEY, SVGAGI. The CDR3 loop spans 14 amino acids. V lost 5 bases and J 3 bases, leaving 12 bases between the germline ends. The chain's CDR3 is CASSRAGRTDTQYF. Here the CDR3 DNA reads TGTGCCAGCAGTCGGGCAGGGCGGACAGATACGCAGTATTTT.

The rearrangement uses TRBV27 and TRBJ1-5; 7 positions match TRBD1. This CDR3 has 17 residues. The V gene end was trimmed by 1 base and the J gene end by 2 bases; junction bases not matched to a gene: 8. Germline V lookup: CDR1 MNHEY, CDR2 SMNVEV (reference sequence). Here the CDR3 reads CASSLFIPGGRNQPQHF. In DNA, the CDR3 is TGTGCCAGCAGTTTATTTATACCAGGGGGGCGCAATCAGCCCCAGCATTTT.

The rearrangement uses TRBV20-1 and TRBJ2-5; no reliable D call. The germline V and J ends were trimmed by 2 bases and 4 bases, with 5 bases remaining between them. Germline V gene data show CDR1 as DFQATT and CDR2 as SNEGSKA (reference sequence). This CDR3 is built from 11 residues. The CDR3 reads CSARWAETQYF. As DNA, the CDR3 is TGCAGTGCTAGATGGGCAGAGACCCAGTACTTC.

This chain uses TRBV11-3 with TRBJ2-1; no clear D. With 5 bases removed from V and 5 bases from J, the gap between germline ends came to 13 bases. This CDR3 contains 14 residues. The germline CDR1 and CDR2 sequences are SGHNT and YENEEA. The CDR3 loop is CASSPTGRNNEQFF. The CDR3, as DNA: TGTGCCAGCAGCCCCACCGGTAGGAACAATGAGCAGTTCTTC.

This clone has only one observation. This chain's CDR3 is CASSSRQDIFNEQFF. In nucleotides, the CDR3 is TGTGCCAGCAGCTCCCGACAGGACATCTTCAATGAGCAGTTCTTC. The chain combines TRBV7-6 with TRBJ2-1, with D maybe TRBD1 (6 bases). CDR1 SGHVS and CDR2 FNYEAQ come from the germline V gene. The CDR3 length is 15 residues. V lost 4 bases, J lost 6 bases, and 16 bases lay in between.

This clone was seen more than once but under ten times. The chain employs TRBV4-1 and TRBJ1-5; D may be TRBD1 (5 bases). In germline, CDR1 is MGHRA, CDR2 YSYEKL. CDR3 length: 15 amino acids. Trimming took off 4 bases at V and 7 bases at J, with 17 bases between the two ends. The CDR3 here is CASSPRFQGGQPQHF. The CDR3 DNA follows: TGCGCCAGCAGCCCTCGATTTCAGGGAGGACAGCCCCAGCATTTT.

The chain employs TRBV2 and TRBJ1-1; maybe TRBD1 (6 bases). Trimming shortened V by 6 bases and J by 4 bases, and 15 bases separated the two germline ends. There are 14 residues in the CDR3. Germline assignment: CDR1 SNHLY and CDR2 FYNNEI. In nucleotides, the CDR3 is TGTGCCAGCAGAGGAGACAGGTTGGGCACTGAAGCTTTCTTT. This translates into CASRGDRLGTEAFF. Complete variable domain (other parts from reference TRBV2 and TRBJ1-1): EPEVTQTPSHQVTQMGQEVILRCVPISNHLYFYWYRQILGQKVEFLVSFYNNEISEKSEIFDDQFSVERPDGSNFTLKIRSTKLEDSAMYFCASRGDRLGTEAFFGQGTRLTVV.

CDR3 residues: CASKLPGPPEKLFF. DNA of the CDR3: TGTGCCAGCAAATTACCGGGTCCCCCAGAAAAACTGTTTTTT. The rearrangement links TRBV28 to TRBJ1-4; D call uncertain. The CDR3 runs to 14 residues. The germline V and J ends were trimmed by 7 bases and 8 bases, with 17 bases remaining between them. Germline CDR1 reads MDHEN; CDR2 reads SYDVKM.